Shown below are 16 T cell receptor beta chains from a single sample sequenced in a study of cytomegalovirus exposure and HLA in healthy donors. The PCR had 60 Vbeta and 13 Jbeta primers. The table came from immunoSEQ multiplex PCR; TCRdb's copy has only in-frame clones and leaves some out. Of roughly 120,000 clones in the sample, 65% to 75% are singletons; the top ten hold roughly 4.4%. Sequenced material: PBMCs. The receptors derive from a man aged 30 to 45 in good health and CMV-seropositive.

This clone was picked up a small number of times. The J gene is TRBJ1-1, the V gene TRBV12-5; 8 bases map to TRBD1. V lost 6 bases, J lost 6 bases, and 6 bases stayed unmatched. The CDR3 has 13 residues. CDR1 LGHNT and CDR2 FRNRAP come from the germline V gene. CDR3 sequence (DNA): TGTGCTAGTGGCTCACAGGGGGATGCTGAAGCTTTCTTT. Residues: CASGSQGDAEAFF. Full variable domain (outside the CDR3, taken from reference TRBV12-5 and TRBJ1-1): DARVTQTPRHKVTEMGQEVTMRCQPILGHNTVFWYRQTMMQGLELLAYFRNRAPLDDSGMPKDRFSAEMPDATLATLKIQPSEPRDSAVYFCASGSQGDAEAFFGQGTRLTVV.

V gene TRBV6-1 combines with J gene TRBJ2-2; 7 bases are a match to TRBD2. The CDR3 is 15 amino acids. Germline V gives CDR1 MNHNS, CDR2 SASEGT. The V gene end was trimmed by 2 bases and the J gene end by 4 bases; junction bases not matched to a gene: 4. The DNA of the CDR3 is TGTGCCAGCAGTGAAAGGCCGGGGGGCACCGGGGAGCTGTTTTTT. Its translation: CASSERPGGTGELFF.

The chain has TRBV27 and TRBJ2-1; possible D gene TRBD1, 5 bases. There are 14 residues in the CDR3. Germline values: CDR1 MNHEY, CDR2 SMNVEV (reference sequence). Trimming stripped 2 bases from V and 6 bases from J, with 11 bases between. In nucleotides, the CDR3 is TGTGCCAGCAGTTTAACCCAAAGGGGCAATGAGCAGTTCTTC. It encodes CASSLTQRGNEQFF.

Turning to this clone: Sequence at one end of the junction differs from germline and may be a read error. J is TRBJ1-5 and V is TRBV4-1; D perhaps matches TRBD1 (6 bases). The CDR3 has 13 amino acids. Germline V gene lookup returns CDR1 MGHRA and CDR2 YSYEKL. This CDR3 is CASSQALVDRPFF. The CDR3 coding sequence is TGCGCCAGCAGCCAAGCTCTAGTGGACAGACCTTTTTTT.

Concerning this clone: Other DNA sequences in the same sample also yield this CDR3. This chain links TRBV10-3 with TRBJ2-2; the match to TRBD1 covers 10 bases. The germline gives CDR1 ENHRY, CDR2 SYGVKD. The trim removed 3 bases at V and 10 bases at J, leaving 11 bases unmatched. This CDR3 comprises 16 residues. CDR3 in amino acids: CAISDPGQGEGEELFF. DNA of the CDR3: TGTGCCATCAGTGACCCCGGACAGGGGGAGGGCGAGGAGCTGTTTTTT.

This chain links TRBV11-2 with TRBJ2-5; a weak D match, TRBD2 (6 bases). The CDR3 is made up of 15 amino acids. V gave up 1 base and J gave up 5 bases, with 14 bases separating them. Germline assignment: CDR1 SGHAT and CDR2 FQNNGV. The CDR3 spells CASSLGVGGLETQYF. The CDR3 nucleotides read TGTGCCAGCAGCTTAGGGGTCGGGGGTTTGGAGACCCAGTACTTC.

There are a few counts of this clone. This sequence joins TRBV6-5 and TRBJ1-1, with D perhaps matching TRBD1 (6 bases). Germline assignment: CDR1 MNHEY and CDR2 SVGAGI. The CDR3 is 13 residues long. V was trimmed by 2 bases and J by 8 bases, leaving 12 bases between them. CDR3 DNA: TGTGCCAGCAGTTACCCATCGACAGGAGAAGCTTTCTTT. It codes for CASSYPSTGEAFF.

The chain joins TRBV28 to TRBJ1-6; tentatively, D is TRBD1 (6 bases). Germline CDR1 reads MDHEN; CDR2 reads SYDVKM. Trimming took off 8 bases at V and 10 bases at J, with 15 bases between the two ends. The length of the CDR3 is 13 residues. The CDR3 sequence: CASRGGAGSPLHF. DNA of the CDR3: TGTGCCAGCCGTGGGGGGGCCGGATCACCCCTCCACTTT.

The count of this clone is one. The CDR3, as DNA: TGTGCCAGCAGCCCCGGGACAGGGGACAATGAGCAGTTCTTC. Encoded protein: CASSPGTGDNEQFF. This rearrangement joins TRBV7-9 to TRBJ2-1; TRBD1 agrees at 10 bases. CDR3 size: 14 residues. The V segment lost 5 bases and the J segment 5 bases; nucleotides outside the gene matches: 3. Per the germline V gene, CDR1 is SEHNR and CDR2 is FQNEAQ (reference sequence).

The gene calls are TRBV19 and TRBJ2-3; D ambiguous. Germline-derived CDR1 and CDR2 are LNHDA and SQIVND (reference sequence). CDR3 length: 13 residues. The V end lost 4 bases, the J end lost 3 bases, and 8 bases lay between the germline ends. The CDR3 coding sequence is TGTGCCAGTAGTAGTACGGAGACAGATACGCAGTATTTT. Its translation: CASSSTETDTQYF. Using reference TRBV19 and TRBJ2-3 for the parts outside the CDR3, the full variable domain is DGGITQSPKYLFRKEGQNVTLSCEQNLNHDAMYWYRQDPGQGLRLIYYSQIVNDFQKGDIAEGYSVSREKKESFPLTVTSAQKNPTAFYLCASSSTETDTQYFGPGTRLTVL.

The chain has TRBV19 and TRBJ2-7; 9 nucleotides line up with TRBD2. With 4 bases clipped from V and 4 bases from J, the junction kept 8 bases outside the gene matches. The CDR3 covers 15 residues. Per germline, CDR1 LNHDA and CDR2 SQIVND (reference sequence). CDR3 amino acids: CASSTLAGGPYEQYF. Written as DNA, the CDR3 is TGTGCCAGTAGTACTCTCGCGGGGGGGCCGTACGAGCAGTACTTC.

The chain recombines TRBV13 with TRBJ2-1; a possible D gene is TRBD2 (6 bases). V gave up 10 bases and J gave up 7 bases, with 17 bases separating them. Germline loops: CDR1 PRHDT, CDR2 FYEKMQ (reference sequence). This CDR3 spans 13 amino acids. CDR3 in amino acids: CAIVGAGRNEQFF. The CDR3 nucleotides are TGTGCCATCGTTGGCGCGGGGAGAAATGAGCAGTTCTTC.

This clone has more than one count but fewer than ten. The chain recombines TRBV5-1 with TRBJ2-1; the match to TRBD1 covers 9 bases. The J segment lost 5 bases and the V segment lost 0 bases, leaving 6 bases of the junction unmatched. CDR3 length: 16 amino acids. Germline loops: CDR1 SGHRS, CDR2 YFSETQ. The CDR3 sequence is CASSLETGGFDNEQFF. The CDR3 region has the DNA TGCGCCAGCAGCTTGGAGACAGGGGGTTTTGACAATGAGCAGTTCTTC.

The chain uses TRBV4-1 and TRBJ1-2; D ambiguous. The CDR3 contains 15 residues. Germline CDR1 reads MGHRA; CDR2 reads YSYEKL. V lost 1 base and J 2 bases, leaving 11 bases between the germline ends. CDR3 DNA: TGCGCCAGCAGCCAAGCGCGCGCCGGGAACTATGGCTACACCTTC. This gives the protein CASSQARAGNYGYTF.

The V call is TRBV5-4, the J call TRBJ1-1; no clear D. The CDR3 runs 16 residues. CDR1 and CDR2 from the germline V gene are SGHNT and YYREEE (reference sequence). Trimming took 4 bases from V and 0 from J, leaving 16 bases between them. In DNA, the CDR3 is TGTGCCAGCAGCCTTCCCACCCGGGGAGTGAACACTGAAGCTTTCTTT. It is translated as CASSLPTRGVNTEAFF.

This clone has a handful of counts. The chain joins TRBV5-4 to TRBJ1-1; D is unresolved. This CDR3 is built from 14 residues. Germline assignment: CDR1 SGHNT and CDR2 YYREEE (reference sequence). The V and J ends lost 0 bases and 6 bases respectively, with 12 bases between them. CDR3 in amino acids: CASSLVQEEAEAFF. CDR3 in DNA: TGTGCCAGCAGCTTGGTTCAGGAGGAGGCTGAAGCTTTCTTT.